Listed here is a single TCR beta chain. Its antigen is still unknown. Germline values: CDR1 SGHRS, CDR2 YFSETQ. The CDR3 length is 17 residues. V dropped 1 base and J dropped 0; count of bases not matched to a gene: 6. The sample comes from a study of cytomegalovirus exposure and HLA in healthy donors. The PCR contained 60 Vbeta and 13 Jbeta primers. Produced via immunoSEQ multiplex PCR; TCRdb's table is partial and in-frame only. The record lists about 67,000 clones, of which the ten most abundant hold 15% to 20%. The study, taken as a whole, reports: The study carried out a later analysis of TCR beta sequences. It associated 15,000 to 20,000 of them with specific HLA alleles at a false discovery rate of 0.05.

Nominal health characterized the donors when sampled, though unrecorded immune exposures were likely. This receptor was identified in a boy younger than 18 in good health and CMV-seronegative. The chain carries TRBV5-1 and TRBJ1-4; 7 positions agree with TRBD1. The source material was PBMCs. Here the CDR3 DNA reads TGCGCCAGCAGCTTGTTAGGACAGGAATCAACTAATGAAAAACTGTTTTTT. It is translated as CASSLLGQESTNEKLFF.